Listed here are 28 T cell receptor beta chains from one sample, sequenced in a study of CD8 T cells in Susac syndrome. Random hexamers were used to reverse transcribe an amount of about 0.45 to 1 ug RNA. TCRdb called the immunoSEQ multiplex PCR reads again in MiXCR, with one record for every CDR3 protein. The data show around 69,000 distinct CDR3 sequences, 96% seen once. The specimen was CD4+ T cells from PBMCs. The source of these receptors is a human donor with multiple sclerosis.

The chain couples TRBV10-3 to TRBJ2-5; D is undetermined. The CDR3 contains 18 residues. Germline V gives CDR1 ENHRY, CDR2 SYGVKD. V was pared by 2 bases and J by 5 bases, with 24 bases between. Here the CDR3 reads CAISEPTLMRREDETQYF. CDR3 nucleotides: TGTGCCATCAGTGAGCCAACCTTGATGCGCCGTGAAGACGAGACCCAGTACTTC.

The V and J genes are TRBV5-1 and TRBJ2-1, with D perhaps assigned TRBD1 or TRBD2 (6 bases each). Germline V lookup: CDR1 SGHRS, CDR2 YFSETQ. Trimming stripped 2 bases from V and 4 bases from J, with 16 bases between. The CDR3 spans 16 residues. In DNA form, the CDR3 reads TGCGCCAGCAGCTTCTCGGGGGCCGCAGTATACAATGAGCAGTTCTTC. Protein product: CASSFSGAAVYNEQFF. Full variable domain (missing parts from reference TRBV5-1 and TRBJ2-1): KAGVTQTPRYLIKTRGQQVTLSCSPISGHRSVSWYQQTPGQGLQFLFEYFSETQRNKGNFPGRFSGRQFSNSRSEMNVSTLELGDSALYLCASSFSGAAVYNEQFFGPGTRLTVL.

The chain joins TRBV3-1 to TRBJ2-5; 8 bases map to TRBD2. Unmatched junction bases numbered 2, after V lost 1 base and J lost 4 bases. The CDR3 extends over 14 amino acids. The germline V gene has CDR1 LGHDT and CDR2 YNNKEL (reference sequence). The CDR3 loop reads CASSQVRGGETQYF. The CDR3 nucleotides are TGTGCCAGCAGCCAAGTTCGGGGGGGAGAGACCCAGTACTTC.

V usage is TRBV29-1 and J usage is TRBJ2-3; D is undetermined. This CDR3 contains 15 residues. V gave up 3 bases and J gave up 0 bases, with 13 bases separating them. Germline values: CDR1 SQVTM, CDR2 ANQGSEA. The CDR3: CSVDWTATSTDTQYF. Here the CDR3 DNA reads TGCAGCGTTGACTGGACGGCGACTAGCACAGATACGCAGTATTTT.

The chain combines TRBV24-1 with TRBJ2-2; D is unresolved. V was cut by 4 bases and J by 3 bases, with 11 bases left in between. The CDR3 extends over 15 amino acids. CDR1 KGHDR and CDR2 SFDVKD come from the germline V gene. CDR3 sequence reads: CATSDPRSHTGELFF. CDR3 sequence (DNA): TGTGCCACCAGTGACCCGCGTAGTCACACCGGGGAGCTGTTTTTT.

The rearrangement links TRBV2 to TRBJ1-5; tentatively, D is TRBD1 (5 bases). This CDR3 comprises 13 residues. Germline lookup yields CDR1 SNHLY and CDR2 FYNNEI. Trimming stripped 3 bases from V and 7 bases from J, with 10 bases between. As DNA, the CDR3 is TGTGCCAGCAGTGACAGGGTAAGGCAGCCCCAGCATTTT. It codes for CASSDRVRQPQHF.

The rearrangement joins TRBV11-3 to TRBJ1-1; D uncertain. Trimming took 5 bases from V and 3 from J, leaving 10 bases between them. In germline, CDR1 is SGHNT, CDR2 YENEEA. This CDR3 spans 13 amino acids. The CDR3: CASSPGSDTEAFF. DNA of the CDR3: TGTGCCAGCAGCCCCGGAAGCGACACTGAAGCTTTCTTT.

The table lists this clonotype with a count of one. This rearrangement joins TRBV2 to TRBJ2-3; TRBD2 aligns across 10 bases. The V segment lost 1 base and the J segment 4 bases; nucleotides outside the gene matches: 5. Germline assignment: CDR1 SNHLY and CDR2 FYNNEI. The CDR3 extends over 16 amino acids. CDR3 DNA: TGTGCCAGCAGTGAAGAAGCGGGGGGGCTGGCAGATACGCAGTATTTT. It yields the protein CASSEEAGGLADTQYF.

The chain uses TRBV2 and TRBJ1-5; D gene uncertain. Germline V gene lookup returns CDR1 SNHLY and CDR2 FYNNEI. The V end lost 6 bases, the J end lost 5 bases, and 14 bases lay between the germline ends. The CDR3 runs to 14 residues. The CDR3: CASSAAEVDQPQHF. The DNA of the CDR3 is TGTGCCAGCAGCGCCGCGGAGGTGGATCAGCCCCAGCATTTT.

The gene calls are TRBV6-5 and TRBJ2-1; a weak D match, TRBD1 (5 bases). The CDR3 covers 12 residues. The germline gives CDR1 MNHEY, CDR2 SVGAGI. Trimming removed 0 bases at V and 14 bases at J, with 11 bases between. CDR3 amino acids: CASSYSTRVEFF. The CDR3 DNA follows: TGTGCCAGCAGTTACTCGACCAGGGTTGAGTTCTTC.

This clonotype came up once. At one end, the junction sequence differs from germline, possibly due to a read error. The chain carries TRBV20-1 and TRBJ2-7; 9 nucleotides align to TRBD1. The V gene's germline CDR1 is DFQATT and CDR2 SNEGSKA (reference sequence). CDR3 length: 13 residues. CDR3 amino acids: CSARGQGLNEQYF. DNA of the CDR3: TGCAGTGCAAGAGGACAGGGGCTTAACGAGCAGTACTTC.

The chain has TRBV5-1 and TRBJ2-5; TRBD1 matches 8 bases. V dropped 3 bases and J dropped 5; count of bases not matched to a gene: 3. This CDR3 contains 13 residues. Germline loops: CDR1 SGHRS, CDR2 YFSETQ. CDR3 in amino acids: CASSSRGRETQYF. The CDR3 coding sequence is TGCGCCAGCAGCTCCAGGGGGCGTGAGACCCAGTACTTC.

This chain joins TRBV4-1 and TRBJ1-1; D is undetermined. Germline CDR1 MGHRA, CDR2 YSYEKL. The CDR3 has 15 residues. Trimming cost V 0 bases and J 3 bases, with 11 bases left between them. The DNA of the CDR3 is TGCGCCAGCAGCCAAGAGGGGAAATGGGACACTGAAGCTTTCTTT. Protein: CASSQEGKWDTEAFF.

This clonotype was recorded once. The chain combines TRBV30 with TRBJ1-1; D unclear. Trimming stripped 5 bases from V and 1 base from J, with 11 bases between. CDR1 GTSNPN and CDR2 SVGIG come from the germline V gene (reference sequence). The CDR3 is 13 amino acids. This chain's CDR3 is CAWALRENTEAFF. The DNA for the CDR3 is TGTGCCTGGGCCCTTAGAGAGAACACTGAAGCTTTCTTT. Looking up the rest from reference TRBV30 and TRBJ1-1 gives the full variable domain: SQTIHQWPATLVQPVGSPLSLECTVEGTSNPNLYWYRQAAGRGLQLLFYSVGIGQISSEVPQNLSASRPQDRQFILSSKKLLLSDSGFYLCAWALRENTEAFFGQGTRLTVV.

A single count supports this clonotype. The chain couples TRBV12-3 or TRBV12-4 to TRBJ1-5, with D unclear. V lost 5 bases to trimming and J lost 0 bases, with 8 bases between them. The CDR3 totals 14 residues. The CDR3 DNA sequence: TGTGCCAGCAGTCCCGGACCTAGCAATCAGCCCCAGCATTTT. This sequence encodes CASSPGPSNQPQHF.

This chain joins TRBV5-6 and TRBJ2-5, with TRBD1 matching 9 bases. The CDR3 runs to 14 residues. CDR1 and CDR2 from the germline V gene are SGHDT and YYEEEE. J lost 3 bases, V lost 2 bases, and 2 bases had no gene match. The CDR3 nucleotides read TGTGCCAGCAGCTTTTGGACAGGGGAAGAGACCCAGTACTTC. Encoded protein: CASSFWTGEETQYF.

This clonotype appeared a single time. The chain couples TRBV20-1 to TRBJ2-5, with 7 bases that match TRBD1. This CDR3 region has 13 residues. Germline V lookup: CDR1 DFQATT, CDR2 SNEGSKA (reference sequence). Trimming cost V 5 bases and J 2 bases; bases outside gene matches: 5. In nucleotides, the CDR3 is TGCAGTGCTCACATGACAGGGCAAGAGACCCAGTACTTC. Protein: CSAHMTGQETQYF.

The CDR3 protein is CASSLDSKPGPWRGEQFF. The CDR3 nucleotides are TGTGCCAGCAGCTTGGACTCCAAGCCGGGACCCTGGAGGGGTGAGCAGTTCTTC. The rearrangement joins TRBV5-4 to TRBJ2-1, with D perhaps matching TRBD2 (6 bases). CDR3 length: 18 residues. The ends were cut back, 0 bases at V and 9 bases at J, with 25 bases in the middle. Germline lookup yields CDR1 SGHNT and CDR2 YYREEE (reference sequence).

The V gene is TRBV29-1, the J gene TRBJ2-7; the D gene is possibly TRBD1 (6 bases). Looked up from germline, CDR1 is SQVTM and CDR2 is ANQGSEA. V lost 4 bases and J lost 3, with 7 bases in between. The CDR3 consists of 11 residues. For the CDR3, the DNA is TGCAGCGTTGGGACAGTCTACGAGCAGTACTTC. Translated: CSVGTVYEQYF.

This clonotype has a single count. The chain carries TRBV5-1 and TRBJ2-5; D might be TRBD1 (7 bases). Between the trimmed V and J ends, which lost 3 bases and 5 bases, there was a span of 17 bases. The CDR3 covers 15 residues. Germline assignment: CDR1 SGHRS and CDR2 YFSETQ. The CDR3 sequence is CASSYIRTGGETQYF. CDR3 sequence (DNA): TGCGCCAGCAGCTACATAAGGACAGGAGGGGAGACCCAGTACTTC. The full variable domain, completed using reference TRBV5-1 and TRBJ2-5, is KAGVTQTPRYLIKTRGQQVTLSCSPISGHRSVSWYQQTPGQGLQFLFEYFSETQRNKGNFPGRFSGRQFSNSRSEMNVSTLELGDSALYLCASSYIRTGGETQYFGPGTRLLVL.

The gene calls are TRBV5-4 and TRBJ2-1; 7 bases match TRBD2. CDR1 is SGHNT, CDR2 YYREEE, per germline (reference sequence). V dropped 6 bases and J dropped 3; count of bases not matched to a gene: 6. CDR3 length equals 14 residues. CDR3 nucleotide sequence: TGTGCCAGCACCCGGGAGGACTACTACAATGAGCAGTTCTTC. It encodes CASTREDYYNEQFF. Complete variable domain (other parts from reference TRBV5-4 and TRBJ2-1): ETGVTQSPTHLIKTRGQQVTLRCSSQSGHNTVSWYQQALGQGPQFIFQYYREEENGRGNFPPRFSGLQFPNYSSELNVNALELDDSALYLCASTREDYYNEQFFGPGTRLTVL.

This sequence joins TRBV3-1 and TRBJ2-5; 9 positions match TRBD1. With 1 base clipped from V and 2 bases from J, the junction kept 5 bases outside the gene matches. Germline CDR1 reads LGHDT; CDR2 reads YNNKEL (reference sequence). The CDR3 loop spans 16 amino acids. The CDR3 bases are TGTGCCAGCAGCCAAGTCCCGGGACAGGGACAAGAGACCCAGTACTTC. As protein: CASSQVPGQGQETQYF.

The rearrangement joins TRBV7-9 to TRBJ2-7; D remains ambiguous. V lost 5 bases, J lost 2 bases, and 13 bases lay in between. The CDR3 totals 14 residues. In germline, CDR1 is SEHNR, CDR2 FQNEAQ (reference sequence). CDR3 protein: CASSPDGFTYEQYF. For the CDR3, the DNA is TGTGCCAGCAGCCCCGACGGATTCACCTACGAGCAGTACTTC. Full variable domain (remainder filled in from reference TRBV7-9 and TRBJ2-7): DTGVSQNPRHKITKRGQNVTFRCDPISEHNRLYWYRQTLGQGPEFLTYFQNEAQLEKSRLLSDRFSAERPKGSFSTLEIQRTEQGDSAMYLCASSPDGFTYEQYFGPGTRLTVT.

This sequence joins TRBV5-1 and TRBJ1-2; unclear D gene. CDR3 size: 15 residues. Germline loops: CDR1 SGHRS, CDR2 YFSETQ. V was shortened by 0 bases and J by 0 bases, with 9 bases between the two germline ends. CDR3 DNA: TGCGCCAGCAGCTTGGAGGACGGAGCTAACTATGGCTACACCTTC. Its protein product is CASSLEDGANYGYTF.

This clonotype showed up just once. The rearrangement links TRBV30 to TRBJ2-5; possibly TRBD2 for D (6 bases). The ends were cut back, 3 bases at V and 5 bases at J, with 22 bases in the middle. Per germline, CDR1 GTSNPN and CDR2 SVGIG (reference sequence). CDR3 length: 16 amino acids. The CDR3 nucleotides are TGTGCCTGGAGCGTTCCCGGGACTCCAAAGATGGAGACCCAGTACTTC. Translation gives CAWSVPGTPKMETQYF.

The V and J genes are TRBV5-1 and TRBJ2-7; tentative D call: TRBD1 (6 bases). The germline CDR1 and CDR2 sequences are SGHRS and YFSETQ. The CDR3 is 15 residues long. V gave up 4 bases and J gave up 5 bases, with 19 bases separating them. CDR3 nucleotide sequence: TGCGCCAGCAGCCCTGAACCGACAGGAACCCACGAGCAGTACTTC. The encoded protein is CASSPEPTGTHEQYF.

The V and J genes are TRBV9 and TRBJ2-1; 10 bases fit TRBD2. CDR3 length: 18 residues. Germline CDR1 SGDLS, CDR2 YYNGEE. V lost 0 bases to trimming and J lost 0 bases; unmatched junction nucleotides: 6. As DNA, the CDR3 is TGTGCCAGCAGCGTAGTGTCTAGCGGGGGAAGCTCCTACAATGAGCAGTTCTTC. This sequence encodes CASSVVSSGGSSYNEQFF.

This clonotype was picked up one time. The chain is built from TRBV11-1 and TRBJ2-7; TRBD1 is a possible D gene (5 bases). The CDR3 length is 15 residues. Trimming took 2 bases from V and 0 from J, leaving 11 bases between them. Per the germline V gene, CDR1 is SGHAT and CDR2 is FQDESV (reference sequence). The CDR3 is CASSLTDDSSYEQYF. CDR3 in DNA: TGTGCCAGCAGCTTAACAGACGACAGCTCCTACGAGCAGTACTTC.